This T cell receptor (beta chain) was captured in a study of blood T cell repertoires in COVID-19. Participants were aged about 18 to 90 years from approximately 25 US areas. In the original workflow: From reference gene primer amplification, estimates of nucleated cell counts were derived. Libraries were prepared by immunoSEQ multiplex PCR; TCRdb keeps only in-frame clonotypes and omits some of them. D and trimming come from the DNA, and the V and J calls and clone size come from that table. The data show some 380,000 clones, approximately 87% seen once. V was clipped by 5 bases and J by 3 bases, with 11 bases between them. In germline, CDR1 is LNHDA, CDR2 SQIVND (reference sequence). CDR3 length: 14 amino acids.

The specimen sequenced was PBMCs or T cells enriched from blood (not recorded which). The sequence was obtained from a man younger than 45 who had recovered from COVID-19. The chain links TRBV19 to TRBJ2-1; D possibly corresponds to TRBD2 (5 bases). The CDR3 loop reads CASSLAGGYNEQFF. In DNA form, the CDR3 reads TGTGCCAGTAGTCTAGCCGGAGGCTACAATGAGCAGTTCTTC.